One and the same sample provided the 30 T cell receptor beta chains below, sequenced in a study of blood T cell repertoires in COVID-19. Profiled with immunoSEQ multiplex PCR; TCRdb holds only in-frame clones, not every one. The data contain under 300,000 clones, approximately 85% of them singletons. What was sequenced was PBMCs or T cells enriched from blood (not recorded which). These receptors all stem from a woman aged 50 to 60 who had recovered from COVID-19.

The CDR3, as DNA: TGTGCCAGTACCCCAAAGACAGGGGCGGGCTATGGCTACACCTTC. Amino acids: CASTPKTGAGYGYTF. This sequence joins TRBV19 and TRBJ1-2, with 8 bases matching TRBD1. Germline-derived CDR1 and CDR2 are LNHDA and SQIVND (reference sequence). Trimming took 7 bases from V and 4 from J; bases not matched to a gene: 11. The CDR3 loop spans 15 amino acids.

V usage is TRBV25-1 and J usage is TRBJ1-5; TRBD1 is a possible D gene (5 bases). Germline lookup yields CDR1 MGHDK and CDR2 SYGVNS. The CDR3 contains 15 residues. V was trimmed by 5 bases and J by 7 bases, leaving 18 bases between them. CDR3 sequence reads: CASSRAGQGEQPQHF. CDR3 DNA sequence: TGTGCCAGCAGTCGCGCGGGGCAGGGTGAACAGCCCCAGCATTTT.

The chain joins TRBV7-8 to TRBJ2-7; the match to TRBD2 covers 10 bases. The CDR3 is 14 residues long. Germline V gene sequence: CDR1 SGHVS, CDR2 FQNEAQ. Trimming cost V 6 bases and J 7 bases; bases outside gene matches: 9. The CDR3 sequence is CASREAAGGGEQYF. The CDR3 coding sequence is TGTGCCAGCAGGGAAGCAGCGGGAGGGGGAGAGCAGTACTTC.

The rearrangement links TRBV7-2 to TRBJ2-7; TRBD1 might be the D (5 bases). Trimming took off 5 bases at V and 1 base at J, with 15 bases between the two ends. CDR1 and CDR2 (germline): SGHTA, FQGNSA. The CDR3 consists of 15 residues. CDR3 in amino acids: CASSEGADFSYEQYF. The CDR3 DNA sequence: TGTGCCAGCAGCGAAGGGGCAGACTTTTCCTACGAGCAGTACTTC.

The genes are TRBV25-1 and TRBJ2-7, with D possibly TRBD2 on 5 matching bases. Germline loops: CDR1 MGHDK, CDR2 SYGVNS. The CDR3 spans 12 residues. V lost 8 bases to trimming and J lost 2 bases, with 10 bases between them. DNA for the CDR3: TGTGCCAGCGAGGGTGTCGCCTACGAGCAGTACTTC. The encoded protein is CASEGVAYEQYF.

J is TRBJ1-1 and V is TRBV9; TRBD1 matches at 7 bases. Germline trimming cut 1 base from V and 1 base from J; bases unmatched to any gene: 1. The germline V gene encodes CDR1 SGDLS and CDR2 YYNGEE. This CDR3 has 14 amino acids. The CDR3 is CASSVWTGNTEAFF. Here the CDR3 DNA reads TGTGCCAGCAGCGTATGGACAGGGAACACTGAAGCTTTCTTT.

This sequence joins TRBV28 and TRBJ1-2; D gene uncertain. Germline V CDR1 and CDR2: MDHEN, SYDVKM. The germline V and J ends were trimmed by 4 bases and 4 bases, with 16 bases remaining between them. The CDR3 is made up of 15 amino acids. CDR3 nucleotides: TGTGCCAGCAGTTCCGGGTTTTCACGCGGCTATGGCTACACCTTC. This sequence encodes CASSSGFSRGYGYTF.

The rearrangement uses TRBV5-4 and TRBJ2-7; D gene unclear. Germline V gene sequence: CDR1 SGHNT, CDR2 YYREEE (reference sequence). The CDR3 is made up of 15 amino acids. V lost 0 bases, J lost 2 bases, and 12 bases lay in between. DNA for the CDR3: TGTGCCAGCAGCTTGGGTACCGACGGAGCCTACGAGCAGTACTTC. Translation gives CASSLGTDGAYEQYF.

This clone appeared once. The V gene is TRBV18, the J gene TRBJ2-1, with TRBD2 matching over 8 bases. The CDR3 sequence is 19 residues long. Germline V CDR1 and CDR2: KGHSH, LQKENI. The junction had 16 bases not matched to a gene; V was cut back by 2 bases and J by 4 bases. The CDR3 here is CASSPLLGRLAGSYNEQFF. The DNA of the CDR3 is TGTGCCAGCTCACCATTATTAGGCCGATTAGCGGGATCGTACAATGAGCAGTTCTTC.

This chain connects TRBV10-1 to TRBJ2-1, with D perhaps TRBD2 (6 bases). This CDR3 is built from 12 residues. Per the germline V gene, CDR1 is WNHNN and CDR2 is SYGVQD (reference sequence). Trimming removed 7 bases from V and 6 bases from J, with 10 bases in between. The CDR3 nucleotides are TGCGCCAGCAACGGCGGGACCAATGAGCAGTTCTTC. Protein: CASNGGTNEQFF.

This clone occurred a few times. For the CDR3, the DNA is TGTGCCAGCAGTTTATGGGCCTCGAACTATGGCTACACCTTC. It yields the protein CASSLWASNYGYTF. V gene TRBV28 combines with J gene TRBJ1-2, with D unclear. This CDR3 comprises 14 residues. Germline V gene data show CDR1 as MDHEN and CDR2 as SYDVKM. V was cut by 0 bases and J by 2 bases, with 7 bases left in between.

This clone was picked up a small number of times. This chain joins TRBV5-1 and TRBJ1-2, with 8 bases identical to TRBD1. V was clipped by 3 bases and J by 0 bases; unmatched bases: 1. This CDR3 has 14 amino acids. Germline V gives CDR1 SGHRS, CDR2 YFSETQ. The CDR3 sequence: CASSWDRSNYGYTF. CDR3 nucleotides: TGCGCCAGCAGCTGGGACAGGTCTAACTATGGCTACACCTTC.

This clone was seen a handful of times. V usage is TRBV19 and J usage is TRBJ2-3, with 13 bases that match TRBD2. V trimming: 6 bases; J trimming: 0 bases; junction bases outside the gene matches: 9. Germline-derived CDR1 and CDR2 are LNHDA and SQIVND (reference sequence). This CDR3 region has 18 residues. The CDR3, as DNA: TGTGCCAGTAGACAAGGACTAGCGGGAGCGCCTAGCACAGATACGCAGTATTTT. Protein product: CASRQGLAGAPSTDTQYF.

The gene calls are TRBV11-2 and TRBJ2-5, with 11 nucleotides matching TRBD1. The CDR3 consists of 14 residues. CDR1 is SGHAT and CDR2 is FQNNGV in the germline V gene. Germline trimming cut 5 bases from V and 9 bases from J; bases unmatched to any gene: 8. CDR3 protein: CASSLGWDRGAQYF. CDR3 coding DNA: TGTGCCAGCAGCCTAGGGTGGGACAGGGGGGCCCAGTACTTC.

The chain employs TRBV25-1 and TRBJ2-3, with TRBD2 identical over 7 bases. The germline V gene has CDR1 MGHDK and CDR2 SYGVNS. Unmatched junction bases numbered 17, after V lost 3 bases and J lost 8 bases. The length of the CDR3 is 17 residues. The CDR3 bases are TGTGCCAGCAGTGAGGGAGGAGTTGGTCCCCGCGGGGGTACGCAGTATTTT. This encodes CASSEGGVGPRGGTQYF. Using reference TRBV25-1 and TRBJ2-3 for the parts outside the CDR3, the full variable domain is EADIYQTPRYLVIGTGKKITLECSQTMGHDKMYWYQQDPGMELHLIHYSYGVNSTEKGDLSSESTVSRIRTEHFPLTLESARPSHTSQYLCASSEGGVGPRGGTQYFGPGTRLTVL.

The CDR3 DNA follows: TGTGCCAGCAGCGTCGACAGGGGAAGCACTGAAGCTTTCTTT. Residues: CASSVDRGSTEAFF. The chain is built from TRBV9 and TRBJ1-1, with TRBD1 matching over 8 bases. V trimming: 2 bases; J trimming: 4 bases; junction bases outside the gene matches: 4. Germline V gives CDR1 SGDLS, CDR2 YYNGEE. This CDR3 is built from 14 residues.

This clone was seen a single time. This may come from a read error, since a much larger clone is one base off. The chain has TRBV7-9 and TRBJ2-1; 8 bases agree with TRBD2. J gave up 4 bases and V 0 bases, and 2 bases lay outside the gene matches. CDR1 SEHNR and CDR2 FQNEAQ come from the germline V gene (reference sequence). This CDR3 comprises 15 residues. The CDR3 is CASSLALADYNEQFF. CDR3 nucleotide sequence: TGTGCCAGCAGCTTAGCACTAGCGGATTACAATGAGCAGTTCTTC.

In its sample, this clone was seen once. The chain joins TRBV7-9 to TRBJ2-2; weak D call: TRBD2 (6 bases). With 10 bases removed from V and 1 base from J, the gap between germline ends came to 16 bases. Germline assignment: CDR1 SEHNR and CDR2 FQNEAQ (reference sequence). There are 15 residues in the CDR3. CDR3 in amino acids: CAIPGGKGNTGELFF. The CDR3 region has the DNA TGTGCCATCCCAGGCGGGAAGGGGAACACCGGGGAGCTGTTTTTT.

V usage is TRBV3-1 (or the pseudogene TRBV3-2) and J usage is TRBJ1-4, with D possibly being TRBD1 (6 bases). Germline lookup yields CDR1 LGHDT and CDR2 YNNKEL (reference sequence). V dropped 2 bases and J dropped 2 bases, with 6 bases sitting between them. The CDR3 loop spans 14 amino acids. The CDR3 nucleotides read TGTGCCAGCAGCCAAACAGGGACTAATGAAAAACTGTTTTTT. This gives the protein CASSQTGTNEKLFF.

This rearrangement joins TRBV29-1 to TRBJ2-7, with TRBD2 identical over 13 bases. The junction had 4 bases not matched to a gene; V was cut back by 4 bases and J by 4 bases. CDR3 length: 14 residues. The germline V gene encodes CDR1 SQVTM and CDR2 ANQGSEA. CDR3 sequence: CSVGLAGGPYEQYF. CDR3 nucleotides: TGCAGCGTTGGACTAGCGGGAGGACCTTACGAGCAGTACTTC.

This sequence joins TRBV18 and TRBJ1-2; 7 bases are a match to TRBD1. Trimming took 6 bases from V and 8 from J; bases not matched to a gene: 9. Germline V lookup: CDR1 KGHSH, CDR2 LQKENI. This CDR3 comprises 13 residues. The CDR3 sequence is CASSLDRVGGYTF. CDR3 sequence (DNA): TGTGCCAGCTCTCTCGACAGGGTAGGGGGCTACACCTTC.

The chain recombines TRBV7-9 with TRBJ2-2; 10 bases map to TRBD2. The germline gives CDR1 SEHNR, CDR2 FQNEAQ (reference sequence). J gave up 6 bases and V 2 bases, and 0 bases lay outside the gene matches. The CDR3 runs 14 residues. The CDR3 coding sequence is TGTGCCAGCAGCTTACTAGCGGGAGCCGGGGAGCTGTTTTTT. Its translation: CASSLLAGAGELFF.

The genes are TRBV7-9 and TRBJ2-7, with TRBD2 as a possible D gene (6 bases). This CDR3 has 16 residues. The germline V gene encodes CDR1 SEHNR and CDR2 FQNEAQ (reference sequence). The V end was cut by 0 bases, the J end by 0 bases, with 12 bases between. The CDR3 spells CASSLAASAFSYEQYF. The CDR3 nucleotides read TGTGCCAGCAGCTTAGCGGCTAGCGCCTTCTCCTACGAGCAGTACTTC.

The CDR3 sequence: CASSTTGGLYGYTF. DNA of the CDR3: TGTGCCAGCAGTACGACAGGGGGTTTATATGGCTACACCTTC. V gene TRBV28 combines with J gene TRBJ1-2; 9 bases agree with TRBD1. The CDR3 is made up of 14 amino acids. Per germline, CDR1 MDHEN and CDR2 SYDVKM. V was pared by 5 bases and J by 5 bases, with 6 bases of the junction left unmatched.

In the case of this clone: Other DNA sequences in this sample translate to the same CDR3. This chain connects TRBV6-5 to TRBJ1-6; perhaps TRBD1 as D (5 bases). Trimming took 0 bases from V and 8 from J, leaving 11 bases between them. The V gene's germline CDR1 is MNHEY and CDR2 SVGAGI. This CDR3 comprises 15 residues. The CDR3 sequence is CASSYSAGRDSPLHF. In DNA form, the CDR3 reads TGTGCCAGCAGTTACTCCGCAGGGAGGGATTCACCCCTCCACTTT.

This chain links TRBV9 with TRBJ1-1, with TRBD1 matching over 8 bases. After removal of 4 bases from V and 0 bases from J, the junction contained 5 bases not matched to a gene. The CDR3 has 15 amino acids. Germline lookup yields CDR1 SGDLS and CDR2 YYNGEE. DNA for the CDR3: TGTGCCAGCAGCTCTGGGACAGGAATGAACACTGAAGCTTTCTTT. This translates into CASSSGTGMNTEAFF.

The rearrangement uses TRBV7-2 and TRBJ2-5; 9 bases map to TRBD1. V was clipped by 1 base and J by 4 bases; unmatched bases: 7. This CDR3 has 16 residues. CDR1 is SGHTA, CDR2 FQGNSA, per germline. In DNA form, the CDR3 reads TGTGCCAGCAGCTTAGACCCCAGACAGGGGGGAGAGACCCAGTACTTC. Its translation is CASSLDPRQGGETQYF. Combining the CDR3 with reference TRBV7-2 and TRBJ2-5 gives the whole variable domain GAGVSQSPSNKVTEKGKDVELRCDPISGHTALYWYRQSLGQGLEFLIYFQGNSAPDKSGLPSDRFSAERTGGSVSTLTIQRTQQEDSAVYLCASSLDPRQGGETQYFGPGTRLLVL.

The V gene is TRBV3-1 (or the pseudogene TRBV3-2), the J gene TRBJ2-3, with 9 positions matching TRBD2. The germline V gene has CDR1 LGHDT and CDR2 YNNKEL (reference sequence). J gave up 0 bases and V 4 bases, and 8 bases lay outside the gene matches. The CDR3 runs 17 residues. The CDR3 is CASSLSLAGPSTDTQYF. In DNA, the CDR3 is TGTGCCAGCAGCCTGAGTCTAGCGGGACCTAGCACAGATACGCAGTATTTT.

V gene TRBV27 combines with J gene TRBJ2-7, with TRBD1 matching over 7 bases. The V gene end was trimmed by 5 bases and the J gene end by 0 bases; junction bases not matched to a gene: 7. This CDR3 spans 15 amino acids. Germline CDR1 reads MNHEY; CDR2 reads SMNVEV (reference sequence). This chain's CDR3 is CASSRIQGYSYEQYF. CDR3 sequence (DNA): TGTGCCAGCAGTCGTATACAGGGGTACTCCTACGAGCAGTACTTC.

A single count supports this clone. V gene TRBV6-1 combines with J gene TRBJ1-1, with unresolved D. CDR1 and CDR2 (germline): MNHNS, SASEGT. The CDR3 is 13 amino acids. V dropped 2 bases and J dropped 3 bases, with 7 bases sitting between them. The CDR3 region is CASSESGDTEAFF. The CDR3 DNA sequence: TGTGCCAGCAGTGAATCCGGGGACACTGAAGCTTTCTTT.